Following are 28 T cell receptor beta chains from one sample sequenced in a study of cytomegalovirus exposure and HLA in healthy donors (dated by TCRdb to 2016 to 2017). Receptor amplification or capture employed the immunoSEQ multiplex PCR assay. Not all clones reach the TCRdb copy of this immuneACCESS table, which keeps in-frame sequences only. Checked studies attribute under half of the gap to unresolved V genes and leave the rest unexplained. Counted in this sample were 100,000 to 120,000 clones; approximately 89% of them appeared once. Under 2% of the sample goes to the ten largest clones. What was sequenced was PBMCs. These receptors originate from a woman in her late teens or twenties in good health and CMV-seronegative.

The chain uses TRBV27 and TRBJ1-6; a weak D match, TRBD1 (6 bases). This CDR3 contains 18 residues. Trimming left V 3 bases short and J 1 base short, with 16 bases between. The germline gives CDR1 MNHEY, CDR2 SMNVEV (reference sequence). CDR3 sequence reads: CASSFGALGASYNSPLHF. The CDR3 region has the DNA TGTGCCAGCAGTTTTGGGGCATTGGGGGCTTCCTATAATTCACCCCTCCACTTT.

The CDR3 DNA reads TGTGCCAGCAGTTTAATTAGTACGGTCTCCTACGAGCAGTACTTC. This gives the protein CASSLISTVSYEQYF. This sequence joins TRBV28 and TRBJ2-7, with D hard to call. The V end was cut by 2 bases, the J end by 0 bases, with 11 bases between. CDR3 length: 15 amino acids. Germline V gene lookup returns CDR1 MDHEN and CDR2 SYDVKM.

Worth noting for this clone: The sample has other DNA sequences that encode this CDR3 too. The chain carries TRBV30 and TRBJ1-5; no definite D call. V gave up 0 bases and J gave up 4 bases, with 13 bases separating them. This CDR3 spans 15 amino acids. Germline CDR1 is GTSNPN and CDR2 is SVGIG (reference sequence). The CDR3 DNA is TGTGCCTGGAGTGTGCGGGGATTAGGGAATCAGCCCCAGCATTTT. Protein product: CAWSVRGLGNQPQHF.

This chain links TRBV29-1 with TRBJ2-1; weak D call: TRBD2 (5 bases). The CDR3 spans 12 residues. V was trimmed by 3 bases and J by 9 bases, leaving 12 bases between them. Germline V lookup: CDR1 SQVTM, CDR2 ANQGSEA. As DNA, the CDR3 is TGCAGCGTTGATTTTTCTAGCAGTGAGCAGTTCTTC. It codes for CSVDFSSSEQFF.

This chain links TRBV5-1 with TRBJ2-6; weak D call: TRBD1 (5 bases). CDR3 length: 16 residues. The V end was cut by 1 base, the J end by 2 bases, with 10 bases between. Per the germline V gene, CDR1 is SGHRS and CDR2 is YFSETQ. The CDR3 sequence is CASSLTTAPGANVLTF. CDR3 nucleotides: TGCGCCAGCAGCTTGACGACAGCCCCTGGGGCCAACGTCCTGACTTTC.

The chain employs TRBV7-9 and TRBJ1-4; TRBD1 matches 8 bases. The length of the CDR3 is 15 residues. From germline, CDR1 is SEHNR and CDR2 FQNEAQ (reference sequence). V shed 5 bases and J 3 bases; nucleotides not matched to a gene: 5. The CDR3 nucleotides are TGTGCCAGCAGCCCCCGACAGGGGCCTAATGAAAAACTGTTTTTT. It translates to CASSPRQGPNEKLFF.

This chain connects TRBV6-5 to TRBJ2-3; TRBD2 might be the D (5 bases). CDR3 length equals 14 residues. Germline-derived CDR1 and CDR2 are MNHEY and SVGAGI. Between the trimmed V and J ends, which lost 2 bases and 1 base, there was a span of 7 bases. The CDR3 nucleotides are TGTGCCAGCAGTTACGGGCGGGGCACAGATACGCAGTATTTT. This sequence encodes CASSYGRGTDTQYF.

V usage is TRBV6-5 and J usage is TRBJ2-7; a possible D gene is TRBD2 (6 bases). Germline values: CDR1 MNHEY, CDR2 SVGAGI. The CDR3 length is 15 residues. The V end was cut by 2 bases, the J end by 1 base, with 12 bases between. This CDR3 is CASSYTNSGSYEQYF. Here the CDR3 DNA reads TGTGCCAGCAGTTACACAAATAGCGGATCCTACGAGCAGTACTTC.

The chain couples TRBV30 to TRBJ2-7; D is possibly TRBD1 (6 bases). V was pared by 0 bases and J by 2 bases, with 11 bases between. Germline V gives CDR1 GTSNPN, CDR2 SVGIG (reference sequence). This CDR3 comprises 14 residues. CDR3 coding DNA: TGTGCCTGGAGTGTATTTACAGGGCCCTACGAGCAGTACTTC. It encodes CAWSVFTGPYEQYF.

The chain has TRBV28 and TRBJ2-5; 12 bases align to TRBD2. CDR1 and CDR2 from the germline V gene are MDHEN and SYDVKM. Trimming at V came to 5 bases and at J to 5 bases, leaving 9 bases not matched to a gene. This CDR3 is built from 16 residues. CDR3 in DNA: TGTGCCAGCAGTGAACGGACTAGCGGGATTCGGGAGACCCAGTACTTC. Its protein is CASSERTSGIRETQYF.

This sequence joins TRBV27 and TRBJ2-5, with 7 bases that match TRBD2. V lost 5 bases to trimming and J lost 4 bases; unmatched junction nucleotides: 19. Germline lookup yields CDR1 MNHEY and CDR2 SMNVEV (reference sequence). The CDR3 runs 18 residues. The CDR3 is CASSLNSRASGLGETQYF. The CDR3 region has the DNA TGTGCCAGCAGTCTCAACTCCAGAGCTAGCGGTCTAGGAGAGACCCAGTACTTC.

J is TRBJ2-7 and V is TRBV11-2, with TRBD1 matching 7 bases. The CDR3 is made up of 14 amino acids. Germline-derived CDR1 and CDR2 are SGHAT and FQNNGV. V lost 5 bases, J lost 2 bases, and 6 bases stayed unmatched. The CDR3 coding sequence is TGTGCCAGCAGCCTGGACAGGCTAACCTACGAGCAGTACTTC. Translated: CASSLDRLTYEQYF.

The CDR3 loop is CASSLVIPTGGETQYF. The CDR3 nucleotides read TGTGCCAGCAGCTTAGTCATTCCCACGGGAGGAGAGACCCAGTACTTC. The gene calls are TRBV11-2 and TRBJ2-5, with 7 positions matching TRBD2. J gave up 4 bases and V 1 base, and 9 bases lay outside the gene matches. CDR3 length: 16 amino acids. CDR1 and CDR2 (germline): SGHAT, FQNNGV.

The chain joins TRBV5-5 to TRBJ2-7; TRBD2 aligns across 13 bases. The CDR3 extends over 16 amino acids. From germline, CDR1 is SGHKS and CDR2 YYEKEE (reference sequence). V was pared by 4 bases and J by 3 bases, with 7 bases of the junction left unmatched. This chain's CDR3 is CASSLGLAGDLYEQYF. The CDR3 DNA is TGTGCCAGCAGCCTCGGACTAGCGGGGGACCTCTACGAGCAGTACTTC.

This clone was seen a handful of times. V usage is TRBV4-3 and J usage is TRBJ2-2; weak D call: TRBD2 (5 bases). Germline V gives CDR1 LGHNA, CDR2 YSLEER. The CDR3 has 16 amino acids. Trimming removed 3 bases at V and 1 base at J, with 12 bases between. The CDR3 bases are TGCGCCAGCAGCCAGTATGCGGGCGGGAACACCGGGGAGCTGTTTTTT. As protein: CASSQYAGGNTGELFF.

V and J are TRBV2 and TRBJ2-7; the D gene is possibly TRBD1 (6 bases). CDR3 length: 13 residues. Germline assignment: CDR1 SNHLY and CDR2 FYNNEI. V was pared by 8 bases and J by 0 bases, with 11 bases between. DNA of the CDR3: TGTGCCAGCCACCGGGACACCTCCTACGAGCAGTACTTC. This sequence encodes CASHRDTSYEQYF.

The CDR3 loop reads CASSNRDYQETQYF. CDR3 nucleotides: TGTGCCAGCAGCAACCGGGACTATCAAGAGACCCAGTACTTC. This rearrangement joins TRBV6-5 to TRBJ2-5; 7 positions match TRBD2. With 6 bases clipped from V and 2 bases from J, the junction kept 6 bases outside the gene matches. CDR1 is MNHEY, CDR2 SVGAGI, per germline. The CDR3 covers 14 residues.

This clone has just one count. One end of the junction varies from germline; a read error may be responsible. This chain connects TRBV7-7 to TRBJ2-5; 8 nucleotides agree with TRBD2. CDR1 is SSHAT, CDR2 FNYEAQ, per germline (reference sequence). The CDR3 covers 15 residues. CDR3 DNA sequence: TGTGCTAGCAGCTATAGCGGGGCTGTTCAAGAGACCCAGTACTTC. It encodes CASSYSGAVQETQYF. The full variable domain, rest sourced from reference TRBV7-7 and TRBJ2-5, is GAGVSQSPRYKVTKRGQDVTLRCDPISSHATLYWYQQALGQGPEFLTYFNYEAQPDKSGLPSDRFSAERPEGSISTLTIQRTEQRDSAMYRCASSYSGAVQETQYFGPGTRLLVL.

The chain recombines TRBV4-3 with TRBJ1-6; weak D call: TRBD1 (5 bases). Trimming stripped 1 base from V and 8 bases from J, with 9 bases between. CDR3 length: 14 amino acids. The germline V gene has CDR1 LGHNA and CDR2 YSLEER. As DNA, the CDR3 is TGCGCCAGCAGCCAAGCCAGGGTGTATTCACCCCTCCACTTT. Translation: CASSQARVYSPLHF.

This chain connects TRBV13 to TRBJ2-1, with 7 bases identical to TRBD1. Trimming took 5 bases from V and 4 from J; bases not matched to a gene: 5. Per germline, CDR1 PRHDT and CDR2 FYEKMQ (reference sequence). CDR3 length: 14 residues. CDR3 region: CASSRRDRYNEQFF. The DNA for the CDR3 is TGTGCCAGCAGCCGAAGGGACAGATACAATGAGCAGTTCTTC. Variable domain in full (rest from reference TRBV13 and TRBJ2-1): AAGVIQSPRHLIKEKRETATLKCYPIPRHDTVYWYQQGPGQDPQFLISFYEKMQSDKGSIPDRFSAQQFSDYHSELNMSSLELGDSALYFCASSRRDRYNEQFFGPGTRLTVL.

The chain carries TRBV7-9 and TRBJ2-3; TRBD2 agrees at 10 bases. The CDR3 totals 16 residues. With V trimmed by 4 bases and J by 5 bases, 9 bases remained unmatched. The germline CDR1 and CDR2 sequences are SEHNR and FQNEAQ (reference sequence). The CDR3 nucleotides read TGTGCCAGCAGCTCGGCCTTTAGCGGGGGGAGAGATACGCAGTATTTT. Encoded protein: CASSSAFSGGRDTQYF.

The V and J genes are TRBV7-9 and TRBJ2-3, with D possibly TRBD1 on 5 matching bases. Per germline, CDR1 SEHNR and CDR2 FQNEAQ (reference sequence). Deletions cut 0 bases from V and 6 bases from J, with 13 bases between. This CDR3 region has 15 residues. The CDR3 DNA follows: TGTGCCAGCAGCTTAGCAGGGGCACGGCGGGATACGCAGTATTTT. Residues: CASSLAGARRDTQYF.

This clone was found a few times. The chain links TRBV18 to TRBJ2-2; no reliable D call. The V and J ends lost 0 bases and 1 base respectively, with 6 bases between them. The CDR3 loop spans 15 amino acids. Germline-derived CDR1 and CDR2 are KGHSH and LQKENI. CDR3 region: CASSPPLENTGELFF. The CDR3 DNA reads as TGTGCCAGCTCACCACCCCTAGAGAACACCGGGGAGCTGTTTTTT.

CDR3 nucleotide sequence: TGTGCCAGCAGTGACTTCGGGGAGACAGATACGCAGTATTTT. Translated: CASSDFGETDTQYF. The rearrangement uses TRBV6-4 and TRBJ2-3; weak D call: TRBD2 (5 bases). Germline values: CDR1 MRHNA, CDR2 SNTAGT. The CDR3 runs 14 residues. The V and J ends lost 1 base and 3 bases respectively, with 8 bases between them.

This clone has only one observation. V usage is TRBV9 and J usage is TRBJ2-1; 14 bases fit TRBD2. CDR1 is SGDLS, CDR2 YYNGEE, per germline. This CDR3 spans 16 amino acids. V was clipped by 3 bases and J by 7 bases; unmatched bases: 6. Here the CDR3 reads CASSGETSGRGNEQFF. The CDR3 DNA reads TGTGCCAGCAGCGGAGAGACTAGCGGGAGGGGGAATGAGCAGTTCTTC.

CDR3 DNA sequence: TGTGCCAGCAGCTTTCCGGGACAGGGCAACGAGCAGTACTTC. Translating gives CASSFPGQGNEQYF. V and J are TRBV5-4 and TRBJ2-7, with 9 bases identical to TRBD1. V lost 2 bases to trimming and J lost 5 bases; unmatched junction nucleotides: 5. Looked up from germline, CDR1 is SGHNT and CDR2 is YYREEE (reference sequence). The CDR3 loop spans 14 amino acids. Filled out from reference TRBV5-4 and TRBJ2-7, the complete variable domain reads ETGVTQSPTHLIKTRGQQVTLRCSSQSGHNTVSWYQQALGQGPQFIFQYYREEENGRGNFPPRFSGLQFPNYSSELNVNALELDDSALYLCASSFPGQGNEQYFGPGTRLTVT.

This clone appeared a few times. This sequence joins TRBV30 and TRBJ2-2, with a weak D call TRBD1 (5 bases). The CDR3 runs to 15 residues. Per the germline V gene, CDR1 is GTSNPN and CDR2 is SVGIG (reference sequence). The V gene lost 0 bases and the J gene lost 3 bases, with 11 bases spanning the gap. CDR3 protein: CAWSVQGADTGELFF. CDR3 bases: TGTGCCTGGAGTGTACAAGGGGCGGACACCGGGGAGCTGTTTTTT.

V usage is TRBV19 and J usage is TRBJ1-2; possible D gene TRBD1, 6 bases. This CDR3 has 14 residues. The germline CDR1 and CDR2 sequences are LNHDA and SQIVND (reference sequence). V was trimmed by 2 bases and J by 2 bases, leaving 9 bases between them. This CDR3 is CASSIRQANYGYTF. DNA for the CDR3: TGTGCCAGTAGTATAAGACAGGCGAACTATGGCTACACCTTC.